These T cell receptor beta chains were read from a single sample in a study of blood T cells in healthy people across ages. TCRdb fed the 5' RACE reads into MiXCR, producing one record per CDR3 protein. This sample has about 730,000 distinct CDR3 sequences, with more than 40% found just once. The specimen was blood. The receptors were gathered from a woman aged 55-69 years in good health. CDR3s include the opening cysteine and the closing phenylalanine or tryptophan. The D gene is left open where the match is weak. The size entry is marked missing in some rows and otherwise reads once, few, many or a size class.

DNA	CDR3	size	D	J	V
TGTGCCAGCAGTTTGAGAGGGGAGAATCAGCCCCAGCATTTT	CASSLRGENQPQHF	NA	NA	TRBJ1-5	TRBV27
TGTGCCAGCAGTGATGACAGCTCCTACGAGCAGTACTTC	CASSDDSSYEQYF	NA	NA	TRBJ2-7	TRBV7-2
TGTGCCAGCAGCTTGGACAAGGGGATGAACTACGAGCAGTACTTC	CASSLDKGMNYEQYF	few	NA	TRBJ2-7	TRBV5-4
TGTGCCAGCAGTTTGGTAGGACAGGGGTCCGATACGCAGTATTTT	CASSLVGQGSDTQYF	NA	TRBD1	TRBJ2-3	TRBV28
TGTGCCAGCAGCTCACGAGGGGGGGTCTCTGGGGCCAACGTCCTGACTTTC	CASSSRGGVSGANVLTF	NA	NA	TRBJ2-6	TRBV7-9
TGTGCCAGCAGCCTCCTGGGGGGGCCCCCCACAGATACGCAGTATTTT	CASSLLGGPPTDTQYF	few	NA	TRBJ2-3	TRBV7-8
TGTGCCAGCTCACCAGATCATCGAGCCAGTAATGAAAAACTGTTTTTT	CASSPDHRASNEKLFF	NA	NA	TRBJ1-4	TRBV18
TGCAGCGTTGAAGGGGTTGGGGGACAAACAGATACGCAGTATTTT	CSVEGVGGQTDTQYF	many	NA	TRBJ2-3	TRBV29-1
TGTGCCAGCAGCCTTAGCGGGAGGGCTGGGGTAGATGAGCAGTACTTC	CASSLSGRAGVDEQYF	NA	TRBD2	TRBJ2-7	TRBV9
TGCGCCAGCAGCTTGGGGGCCGGGACGGACACAGATACGCAGTATTTT	CASSLGAGTDTDTQYF	few	NA	TRBJ2-3	TRBV5-1
TGTGCCAGCATCCCCGGGACTAGGATCTCTGGGGCCAACGTCCTGACTTTC	CASIPGTRISGANVLTF	many	TRBD2	TRBJ2-6	TRBV12-3/TRBV12-4
TGCGCCAGCAGCACCGGACAGGAGGAGACCCAGTACTTC	CASSTGQEETQYF	many	TRBD1	TRBJ2-5	TRBV5-1
TGTGCCAGCAGCCTTGGGACTAGCTACTACAGTGAGCAGTTCTTC	CASSLGTSYYSEQFF	few	TRBD2	TRBJ2-1	TRBV4-2
TGTGCCAGCAGGGACTACGGGTACAATGAGCAGTACTTC	CASRDYGYNEQYF	once	NA	TRBJ2-7	TRBV6-1
TGCAGTGCTAGAGAGAACTACGAGCAGTACTTC	CSARENYEQYF	NA	NA	TRBJ2-7	TRBV20-1
TGTGCCAGCAGCAAAGATGATAGTGGGAGGAAGTACGAGCAGTACTTC	CASSKDDSGRKYEQYF	NA	NA	TRBJ2-7	TRBV21-1
TGTGCCAGCAGGGGTGGCCCCTACGAGCAGTACTTC	CASRGGPYEQYF	NA	NA	TRBJ2-7	TRBV7-2
TGTGCCAGCAGCGTAGAGGGACGAAAGAACACTGAAGCTTTCTTT	CASSVEGRKNTEAFF	NA	NA	TRBJ1-1	TRBV9
TGTGCCAGCAGTATACTAGCGGGAGCGGGGGGAGAGCAGTTCTTC	CASSILAGAGGEQFF	few	TRBD2	TRBJ2-1	TRBV6-2/TRBV6-3
TGTGCCAGCAGTTACCAGGACCAGGCTAATGAAAAACTGTTTTTT	CASSYQDQANEKLFF	NA	NA	TRBJ1-4	TRBV6-2/TRBV6-3
TGCGCCAGCAGCACCGACCAAGAGACCCAGTACTTC	CASSTDQETQYF	few	NA	TRBJ2-5	TRBV5-1
TGTGCCAGCAGCTCCTTGAGGATATCTGGGGCCAACGTCCTGACTTTC	CASSSLRISGANVLTF	few	NA	TRBJ2-6	TRBV11-2
TGTGCCACCACATCGGGACTAGCGAACAATGAGCAGTTCTTC	CATTSGLANNEQFF	NA	TRBD2	TRBJ2-1	TRBV24-1
TGCAGCCTAAATGGGGTTAGCCAAGAGACCCAGTACTTC	CSLNGVSQETQYF	NA	NA	TRBJ2-5	TRBV29-1
TGTGCCAGCAGCCCCGCCCAGGACTTGAACACTGAAGCTTTCTTT	CASSPAQDLNTEAFF	NA	NA	TRBJ1-1	TRBV7-9
TGCAGCGTTCCCAAAAACAGGGACGCCAACGAGCAGTACTTC	CSVPKNRDANEQYF	NA	NA	TRBJ2-7	TRBV29-1
TGTGCCACCAGTGATCACCCTAGGGGAGATAGCAATCAGCCCCAGCATTTT	CATSDHPRGDSNQPQHF	NA	NA	TRBJ1-5	TRBV24-1
TGTGCCGGCAGCTTGGGGACAGCCTCAAACGAGCAGTACTTC	CAGSLGTASNEQYF	once	TRBD1	TRBJ2-7	TRBV7-9
TGTGCCAGCAGCCAAGTCGGAAGCTACACAGATACGCAGTATTTT	CASSQVGSYTDTQYF	few	NA	TRBJ2-3	TRBV3-1
TGTGCCAGCAGGACAACAAAACAAGAGACCCAGTACTTC	CASRTTKQETQYF	few	NA	TRBJ2-5	TRBV3-1
TGTGCCAGCAGCTCGGGGGCGGACTATGGCTACACCTTC	CASSSGADYGYTF	many	NA	TRBJ1-2	TRBV7-2
TGTGCCAGCAGTCTAAACAGTGAGAATCAGCCCCAGCATTTT	CASSLNSENQPQHF	NA	NA	TRBJ1-5	TRBV16
TGTGCCAGCAGCCTAACATTAGCGGGGGCAACCTATTACAATGAGCAGTTCTTC	CASSLTLAGATYYNEQFF	NA	TRBD2	TRBJ2-1	TRBV7-9
TGTGCCAGCAGCCAATTTACAGGGGTTACGCAGTATTTT	CASSQFTGVTQYF	NA	TRBD1	TRBJ2-3	TRBV3-1
TGCAGCGTTGCTGCAGGGGCTAGCTCCTACAATGAGCAGTTCTTC	CSVAAGASSYNEQFF	many	NA	TRBJ2-1	TRBV29-1
TGTGCCAGCAGCCTACGGAGGGAGAGAGGGGAGCTGTTTTTT	CASSLRRERGELFF	few	NA	TRBJ2-2	TRBV11-2
TGTGCCGGCACAGGGTTGGAGACCCAGTACTTC	CAGTGLETQYF	NA	NA	TRBJ2-5	TRBV30
TGCAGCGGAAGGCAGGGGACTTTCGCAGATACGCAGTATTTT	CSGRQGTFADTQYF	many	NA	TRBJ2-3	TRBV29-1
TGTGCCAGCAGTTTCGACAGGGCCGGCACTGAAGCTTTCTTT	CASSFDRAGTEAFF	NA	TRBD1	TRBJ1-1	TRBV6-2/TRBV6-3
TGCAGTGCTAGCCCCGGAAATGAGCAGTTCTTC	CSASPGNEQFF	NA	NA	TRBJ2-1	TRBV20-1
TGTGCCAGCAGTTCTCAAAAGACCCAGTACTTC	CASSSQKTQYF	NA	NA	TRBJ2-5	TRBV12-3/TRBV12-4
TGTGCCTTTGGCGGGGGGGCAGAGACCCAGTACTTC	CAFGGGAETQYF	few	TRBD2	TRBJ2-5	TRBV30
TGCAGTGCTAGAGGTCAGGGACAGAGAGGTGAAAAACTGTTTTTT	CSARGQGQRGEKLFF	NA	TRBD1	TRBJ1-4	TRBV20-1
TGTGCCAGCAGCCGAAGACACGACGAGACCCAGTACTTC	CASSRRHDETQYF	NA	NA	TRBJ2-5	TRBV4-2
TGTGCCAACAGCTTAGGGGTCGTTTTGGTCGAGCAGTACTTC	CANSLGVVLVEQYF	NA	NA	TRBJ2-7	TRBV7-2
TGTGCCAGCAGCCTCGGGACAGGGGGCTTCAATGAGCAGTTCTTC	CASSLGTGGFNEQFF	NA	TRBD1	TRBJ2-1	TRBV11-2
TGTGCCAGCAGCCGGGACAGGACGAATAGTTCACCCCTCCACTTT	CASSRDRTNSSPLHF	NA	TRBD1	TRBJ1-6	TRBV12-3/TRBV12-4